The TCR beta chain described here comes from a study of T cells after posttransplantation cyclophosphamide (dated by TCRdb to the mid-2010s). About the investigation overall: The study tracked T cell repertoire reconstitution by TRB sequencing after myeloablative bone marrow transplantation using posttransplantation cyclophosphamide as GVHD prophylaxis. Public TRB sequences were checked against a database of over 3,600 sequences associated with responses to pathogens, tumor antigens, self-antigens and alloantigens. Antigen receptor sequencing covered samples from some 35 PTCy-treated patients and about 17 of their related bone marrow donors. Because TRA and TRB clonality correlated tightly in about 9 samples, the subsequent TCR analyses were limited to TRB only. Blood from all 35 or so PTCy patients with 1-year posttransplant specimens was subjected to TRB sequencing. In 3 patients, up to about 3 additional blood samples taken between 2 and 5.2 years after transplant also underwent TRB sequencing, as did pretransplant blood from 4 patients.

Sample treatment or condition, as interpreted from the label and publication: high-dose cyclophosphamide on days +3 and +4 as single-agent GVHD prophylaxis. Patients in the PTCy group got busulfan and fludarabine conditioning, a marrow graft from a related or unrelated donor, and cyclophosphamide on days +3 and +4. The PTCy-treated patients were enrolled in a prospective multi-institutional clinical trial. Peripheral blood and bone marrow mononuclear cells were isolated by Ficoll-Hypaque density centrifugation and cryopreserved. This clone was seen repeatedly, ten times or more. Its target antigen remains unknown. No clone much larger than this one lies a single base away; base qualities are absent. TRB sequencing was run on genomic DNA with either the immunoSEQ assay at survey resolution or the hsTCRB kit. As for the original processing: The immunoSEQ software handled initial read processing, and the LymphoSeq R package was used for repertoire analyses. Clonality was calculated as 1 minus normalized Shannon entropy, and the Gini coefficient was also calculated for each TRB dataset. Phenotypes of unsorted samples were inferred by mapping TRB sequences from sorted subsets of the recipient or donor onto unsorted samples of the same recipient. Held by TCRdb, this immuneACCESS table contains in-frame sequences only and omits some clones. Under half of the omission traces to an unresolved V gene where checked; the cause of the rest is unknown. V and J calls and clone size are those listed in that table; D and trimming were worked out from the DNA. The sample features roughly 15,000 clones, and none is a singleton. The ten largest clones take up roughly 24% of the sample.

Overall study outcomes, separate from this receptor: Across 40 to 55 patients, TRB clonality was highly associated with recipient CMV seropositivity and CMV reactivation, and diversity in PTCy patients was similar to diversity in CNI/methotrexate controls. Donor-recipient similarity was low at 1-2 months but rose over the first year, and later blood repertoires were often dominated by donor CD8+ memory clones. The TRB repertoires of T cells infiltrating skin or the GI tract showed only limited overlap with the TRB repertoires found in blood.

The source of this sequence is a female patient aged 40 to 50 who received an allogeneic stem cell transplant from a related donor, was CMV-positive, and had no GVHD. In transplant recipients, some T cells may be of donor rather than host origin. Specimen: PBMCs, collected 1162 days after allogeneic stem cell transplant with posttransplant cyclophosphamide.

The CDR3 region reads CASSIDPGGLEQYF. The base sequence is TGTGCCAGTAGTATAGATCCAGGGGGCCTCGAGCAGTACTTC. Recombination linked TRBV19 to TRBJ2-7, with 8 central nucleotides matching TRBD1. The CDR3 measures 14 amino acids from cysteine to phenylalanine. The DNA shown is the 42-base CDR3, in frame from base 1. For CDR1 and CDR2, the germline V gene (reference sequence) lists LNHDA and SQIVND. The germline V end is reduced by 0 bases and the J end by 6 bases; junction bases left unmatched: 4.